These 11 T cell receptor beta chains originate from one sample sequenced in a study of shared clonotypes between healthy human individuals. Only in-frame clones appear in the TCRdb table, and some are missing; sequencing was by immunoSEQ multiplex PCR. The sample lists some 1,900,000 clones, over 85% occurring once. CD45RO-negative cells were positively selected for CCR7, leaving out terminally differentiated effector memory CD45RA+ cells. The sequenced sample was naive CD8+ T cells sorted from blood. Receptors originate from a man aged 18 to 30 in good health.

V usage is TRBV5-5 and J usage is TRBJ2-2; no definite D call. CDR1 is SGHKS, CDR2 YYEKEE, per germline (reference sequence). Trimming cost V 2 bases and J 6 bases, with 8 bases left between them. The CDR3 runs to 13 residues. The CDR3 DNA reads as TGTGCCAGCAGCTTTGGGGTCGCCGGGGAGCTGTTTTTT. Translated: CASSFGVAGELFF.

The genes are TRBV6-6 and TRBJ2-7, with D maybe TRBD1 (7 bases). Between the trimmed V and J ends, which lost 2 bases and 6 bases, there was a span of 14 bases. Germline loops: CDR1 MNHNY, CDR2 SVGAGI (reference sequence). The CDR3 totals 14 residues. The CDR3 coding sequence is TGTGCCAGCAGTTACGCGGAGGGGGCAGGCGAGCAGTACTTC. It is translated as CASSYAEGAGEQYF.

This chain uses TRBV4-3 with TRBJ2-7; 9 bases align to TRBD2. Germline values: CDR1 LGHNA, CDR2 YSLEER. The CDR3 loop spans 17 amino acids. J was trimmed by 0 bases and V by 0 bases; bases with no gene match: 6. The CDR3 coding sequence is TGCGCCAGCAGCCAAGATCGTCCTAGCGGGGACTCCTACGAGCAGTACTTC. This sequence encodes CASSQDRPSGDSYEQYF.

V gene TRBV10-2 combines with J gene TRBJ2-3, with 10 bases identical to TRBD2. This CDR3 has 14 amino acids. CDR1 WSHSY and CDR2 SAAADI come from the germline V gene. The ends lost 2 bases at V and 14 bases at J; junction bases unmatched: 10. CDR3 amino acids: CASSELASGSIRYF. DNA of the CDR3: TGCGCCAGCAGTGAGCTAGCTAGCGGGAGTATTCGGTATTTT.

The genes are TRBV13 and TRBJ2-1; TRBD2 agrees at 7 bases. The CDR3 extends over 12 amino acids. J lost 8 bases, V lost 4 bases, and 2 bases had no gene match. Germline V lookup: CDR1 PRHDT, CDR2 FYEKMQ (reference sequence). CDR3: CASSSLADEQFF. CDR3 DNA sequence: TGTGCCAGCAGCTCGCTAGCGGATGAGCAGTTCTTC.

The chain carries TRBV7-9 and TRBJ2-5, with 7 bases aligning to TRBD2. CDR1 is SEHNR and CDR2 is FQNEAQ in the germline V gene (reference sequence). The ends lost 5 bases at V and 5 bases at J; junction bases unmatched: 17. The CDR3 length is 17 residues. The CDR3 here is CASSETVSGTGRETQYF. The CDR3 DNA reads as TGTGCCAGCAGCGAGACAGTGAGCGGGACTGGGCGGGAGACCCAGTACTTC.

The rearrangement joins TRBV12-5 to TRBJ1-5, with 7 positions matching TRBD1. Germline loops: CDR1 LGHNT, CDR2 FRNRAP. V dropped 2 bases and J dropped 3; count of bases not matched to a gene: 7. This CDR3 has 16 amino acids. CDR3 amino acids: CASGLRTGALNQPQHF. CDR3 nucleotide sequence: TGTGCTAGTGGTTTGCGTACAGGGGCCCTCAATCAGCCCCAGCATTTT.

A remark on this clone: This specimen includes other DNA sequences encoding the same CDR3. V and J are TRBV5-1 and TRBJ1-1; 7 bases fit TRBD1. Trimming cost V 4 bases and J 6 bases; bases outside gene matches: 6. The CDR3 is 13 amino acids. Germline CDR1 SGHRS, CDR2 YFSETQ. This chain's CDR3 is CASSPTGVAEAFF. DNA of the CDR3: TGCGCCAGCAGCCCTACAGGGGTCGCTGAAGCTTTCTTT. The full variable domain, its missing parts supplied by reference TRBV5-1 and TRBJ1-1, is KAGVTQTPRYLIKTRGQQVTLSCSPISGHRSVSWYQQTPGQGLQFLFEYFSETQRNKGNFPGRFSGRQFSNSRSEMNVSTLELGDSALYLCASSPTGVAEAFFGQGTRLTVV.

The rearrangement uses TRBV13 and TRBJ1-5, with 10 bases identical to TRBD1. Germline CDR1 and CDR2: PRHDT and FYEKMQ (reference sequence). This CDR3 comprises 14 residues. V was clipped by 3 bases and J by 5 bases; unmatched bases: 1. Here the CDR3 DNA reads TGTGCCAGCAGCTTCGGGACAGGGGATCAGCCCCAGCATTTT. It is translated as CASSFGTGDQPQHF.

The J gene is TRBJ2-7, the V gene TRBV18; D gene ambiguous. The CDR3 length is 15 residues. Germline loops: CDR1 KGHSH, CDR2 LQKENI. V was pared by 1 base and J by 2 bases, with 12 bases between. The CDR3 protein is CASSPLPVGAYEQYF. The CDR3 bases are TGTGCCAGCTCACCACTGCCGGTTGGGGCCTACGAGCAGTACTTC.

This clone showed up just once. The chain recombines TRBV6-1 with TRBJ1-4, with D unclear. Germline V gives CDR1 MNHNS, CDR2 SASEGT. This CDR3 has 17 residues. The V and J ends lost 1 base and 0 bases respectively, with 12 bases between them. CDR3 sequence reads: CASSEGWAVATNEKLFF. The CDR3 coding sequence is TGTGCCAGCAGTGAAGGGTGGGCAGTTGCAACTAATGAAAAACTGTTTTTT.